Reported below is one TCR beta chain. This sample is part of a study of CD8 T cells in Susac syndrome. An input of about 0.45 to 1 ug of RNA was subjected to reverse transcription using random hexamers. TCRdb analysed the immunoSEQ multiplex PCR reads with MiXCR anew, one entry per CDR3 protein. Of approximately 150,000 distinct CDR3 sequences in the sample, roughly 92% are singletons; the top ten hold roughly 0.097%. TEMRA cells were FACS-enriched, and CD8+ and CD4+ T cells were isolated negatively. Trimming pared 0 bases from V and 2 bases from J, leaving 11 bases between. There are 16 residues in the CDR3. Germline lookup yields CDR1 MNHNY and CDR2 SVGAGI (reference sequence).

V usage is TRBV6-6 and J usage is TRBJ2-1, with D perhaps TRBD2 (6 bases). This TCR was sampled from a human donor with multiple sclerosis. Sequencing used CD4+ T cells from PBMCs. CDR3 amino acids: CASSYSEGGPYNEQFF. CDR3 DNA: TGTGCCAGCAGTTACTCGGAGGGAGGCCCCTACAATGAGCAGTTCTTC.